This T cell receptor beta chain was profiled in a study of CD8+ T cells in alopecia areata. It was cDNA, reverse transcribed from extracted RNA, that served as the sequencing template. Sequenced by immunoSEQ multiplex PCR; TCRdb stores in-frame clones only, minus some. Here the sample spans 95,000 to 110,000 clones, more than 75% being singletons. Treatment indicated: oral pan-JAK inhibitor, 5-10 mg twice daily. Source: CD8+ T cells sorted from blood, taken between weeks 30 and 35, from a patient treated with tofacitinib. The sequence was obtained from a human donor with alopecia areata.

The CDR3 region is CSVHGGSSYNEQFF. CDR3 nucleotide sequence: TGCAGCGTTCATGGCGGGAGCTCCTACAATGAGCAGTTCTTC. The rearrangement joins TRBV29-1 to TRBJ2-1, with 7 bases lining up with TRBD2. After removal of 5 bases from V and 0 bases from J, the junction contained 4 bases not matched to a gene. Germline V gene data show CDR1 as SQVTM and CDR2 as ANQGSEA. The CDR3 runs 14 residues.